These T cell receptor beta chains were read from a single sample in a study of cytomegalovirus exposure and HLA in healthy donors. Assay: immunoSEQ multiplex PCR; the TCRdb copy retains only in-frame clones and omits some. The table has over 200,000 clones, roughly 70% seen once. The sample was PBMCs. The receptor source for this set is a young woman in good health and CMV-seronegative. Both conserved end residues are part of each CDR3. A D gene is named only where the DNA matches it firmly. Where a row states a size, it is once, few, many or the class of an expanded clone; other rows omit it.

cdr3_aa,cdr3_nt,clone_size,j_call,v_call,d_call
CASSQLQGASTEAFF,TGCGCCAGCAGCCAACTACAGGGGGCGAGTACTGAAGCTTTCTTT,-,TRBJ1-1,TRBV4-1,TRBD1
CASSYGGQGGLDEQFF,TGTGCCAGCAGTTACGGGGGACAGGGGGGCCTCGATGAGCAGTTCTTC,few,TRBJ2-1,TRBV6-5,TRBD1
CASSQGPRTEAFF,TGCGCCAGCAGCCAAGGGCCCCGCACTGAAGCTTTCTTT,-,TRBJ1-1,TRBV4-1,-
CASSSLAGGVNEQFF,TGTGCCAGCAGTTCTCTAGCGGGAGGCGTCAATGAGCAGTTCTTC,-,TRBJ2-1,TRBV27,TRBD2
CASSLPRQGSHEQFF,TGTGCCAGCAGCTTGCCCCGGCAGGGGTCCCATGAGCAGTTCTTC,few,TRBJ2-1,TRBV11-2,-
CASSSSSVINNEQFF,TGTGCCAGCAGCTCCTCTAGCGTGATTAACAATGAGCAGTTCTTC,-,TRBJ2-1,TRBV7-9,-
CASSLGQYSNQPQHF,TGTGCCAGCAGCTTGGGGCAGTATAGCAATCAGCCCCAGCATTTT,-,TRBJ1-5,TRBV5-6,-
CASSSGSKGSEPQHF,TGTGCCAGTAGTTCAGGGTCCAAGGGGTCGGAGCCCCAGCATTTT,few,TRBJ1-5,TRBV19,-
CASSPGHSNQPQHF,TGTGCCAGCTCGCCAGGGCACAGCAATCAGCCCCAGCATTTT,-,TRBJ1-5,TRBV6-5,-
CASDGRAVGGYTF,TGTGCCTCGGACGGGAGGGCCGTCGGGGGCTACACCTTC,few,TRBJ1-2,TRBV30,-
CASRTYNSPLHF,TGCGCCAGCAGGACTTATAATTCACCCCTCCACTTT,-,TRBJ1-6,TRBV10-2,-
CASSRTVNYYEQYF,TGTGCCAGCAGCCGGACAGTCAACTACTACGAGCAGTACTTC,once,TRBJ2-7,TRBV6-6,-
CASSDSLRGGENEQFF,TGTGCCAGCAGCGACTCCCTTAGGGGGGGGGAAAATGAGCAGTTCTTC,-,TRBJ2-1,TRBV9,-
CTSSRAREAGYTF,TGTACCAGCAGCAGGGCCAGGGAGGCTGGCTACACCTTC,-,TRBJ1-2,TRBV7-9,-
CASSRGTYSNQPQHF,TGTGCCAGCAGTCGCGGCACATATAGCAATCAGCCCCAGCATTTT,-,TRBJ1-5,TRBV6-1,-
CASSLGQAYNYGYTF,TGCGCCAGCAGCCTCGGACAGGCTTATAACTATGGCTACACCTTC,-,TRBJ1-2,TRBV4-1,TRBD1